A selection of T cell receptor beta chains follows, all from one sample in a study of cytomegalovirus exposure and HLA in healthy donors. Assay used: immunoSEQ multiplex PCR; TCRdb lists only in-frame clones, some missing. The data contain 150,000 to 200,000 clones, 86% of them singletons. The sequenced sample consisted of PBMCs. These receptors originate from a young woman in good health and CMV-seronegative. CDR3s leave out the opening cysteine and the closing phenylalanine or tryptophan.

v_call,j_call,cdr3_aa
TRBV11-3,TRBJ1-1,ASSPSDRGDTEAF
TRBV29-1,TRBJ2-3,SVQENTDTQY
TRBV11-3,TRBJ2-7,ASSETVTYEQY
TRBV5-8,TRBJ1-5,ASSLGGHRNQPQH
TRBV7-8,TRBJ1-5,ASSLRGQGVRNQPQH
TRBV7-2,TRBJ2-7,ASSPPSFSVAGGWYEQY
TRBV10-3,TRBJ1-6,AISANVGPDNSPLH
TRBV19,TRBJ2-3,ASSMRLAGGTDTQY
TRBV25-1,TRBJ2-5,ASSVRSQETQY
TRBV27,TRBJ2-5,ASSPASGLAEETQY
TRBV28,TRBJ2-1,ASSLRKGLAGGLGNEQF
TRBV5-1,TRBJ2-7,ASGSDLGGQGHSYEQY
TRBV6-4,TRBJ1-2,ATSGGGGSYGYT
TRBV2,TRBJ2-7,ASSEATTLHYEQY
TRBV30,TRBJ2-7,AWSPPLQALSYEQY
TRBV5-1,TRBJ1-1,ASSSLRQGLNTEAF
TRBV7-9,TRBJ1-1,ASSLGTGATNTEAF
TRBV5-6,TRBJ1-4,ASSFQGLTNEKLF
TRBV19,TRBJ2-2,ASTPTGQGTSGRGNTGELF
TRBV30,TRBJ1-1,AWSRGVNTEAF
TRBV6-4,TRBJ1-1,ASSPGSGNTEAF
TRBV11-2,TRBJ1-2,ASSPDRTNYGYT